This T cell receptor (beta chain) was identified in a study of control samples from healthy donors and cancer patients. Measured with immunoSEQ multiplex PCR; TCRdb has only the in-frame clones, and not every one. The sample carries some 71,000 clones, about 92% recorded once. The clonotype was recovered from a man aged 55 to 70 with colorectal cancer. Sequencing was done on a sample of PBMCs.

The CDR3 bases are TGTGCCATCAGGGGTACAGGGAACAATCAGCCCCAGCATTTT. It codes for CAIRGTGNNQPQHF. This sequence joins TRBV10-3 and TRBJ1-5; possibly TRBD1 for D (6 bases). Trimming shortened V by 6 bases and J by 3 bases, and 12 bases separated the two germline ends. CDR3 length equals 14 residues. CDR1 and CDR2 (germline): ENHRY, SYGVKD.